The entry that follows covers one TCR beta chain sequence. This receptor's antigen is unknown. Per-base quality was not reported, and no clone a single base away is much larger than it. The sample belongs to a study of blood T cell repertoires in COVID-19 (dated by TCRdb to 2018 to 2021). General notes on the study: Samples covering the acute and convalescent phases of COVID-19 were provided by collaborators in the United States, Italy and Spain. The prospective study material was composed of cDNA or gDNA derived from T cells, B-cell-depleted T cells, or PBMCs. Subjects who had been exposed to COVID-19, were actively infected with it, or had recovered from it provided the deeply sampled blood TCRbeta repertoires that made up the dataset. The repertoires were released in a freely available public database intended as a resource for research on the immune response to SARS-CoV-2. The samples were drawn from two sources: the first 160 participants of the ongoing ImmuneRACE study, and 1,000 to 1,500 subjects contributed by 6 global collaborators. The sample metadata nearly always contained a de-identified subject ID, COVID-19 status, age in years and sex. Where available, HLA class I and class II types were taken from metadata supplied by the sample provider and were not determined by assay-based typing.

Per the germline V gene (reference sequence), LNHDA is the CDR1 and SQIVND is the CDR2. The CDR3, cysteine through phenylalanine, is 14 amino acids long. This entry keeps only the CDR3 DNA: 42 bases, framed from base 1. V and J lose 9 bases and 2 bases, and a span of 15 bases separates them. TCRbeta CDR3 regions were amplified from genomic DNA using the immunoSEQ Assay, a bias-controlled multiplex PCR. Per the original workflow: The number of nucleated cells in each sample was estimated by amplification of reference gene primers within the assay. Sequence reads were collapsed and filtered to measure the absolute abundance of every unique TCRbeta CDR3 rearrangement. For each sample, productive Simpson clonality was calculated as the square root of Simpson's diversity index across productive rearrangements. TCRdb carries this immuneACCESS record with in-frame sequences only. Its versions omit some clonotypes, under half of them owing to an unresolved V gene in the studies checked, with the rest unexplained. V and J calls and clone size follow that table, whereas D and trimming were derived from the DNA. The table for this sample lists 200,000 to 300,000 clones; about 88% of them were counted only once. The ten biggest clones cover less than 5% of the sample.

The research as a whole found: How much clinical and demographic metadata was included differed by source and by participant, and the metadata was provided uncurated.

Samples from volunteer blood donors who had recovered from COVID-19 were contributed by a second Seattle source. Each collaborating institution followed its own protocols to collect whole blood in K2EDTA tubes. Collaborator samples were shipped for TCRbeta analysis as frozen whole blood, isolated PBMCs, or DNA extracted from either sample type. The sequenced sample was peripheral blood. The TCR sequence derives from a man in his fifties or sixties who had recovered from COVID-19. The rearranged chain carries TRBV19 and TRBJ2-3; 6 matching bases give a weak D call of TRBD2. The nucleotide sequence reads as follows: TGTGCCAGCGGGGCGGGGCGGTACACAGATACGCAGTATTTT. Its protein reads: CASGAGRYTDTQYF.